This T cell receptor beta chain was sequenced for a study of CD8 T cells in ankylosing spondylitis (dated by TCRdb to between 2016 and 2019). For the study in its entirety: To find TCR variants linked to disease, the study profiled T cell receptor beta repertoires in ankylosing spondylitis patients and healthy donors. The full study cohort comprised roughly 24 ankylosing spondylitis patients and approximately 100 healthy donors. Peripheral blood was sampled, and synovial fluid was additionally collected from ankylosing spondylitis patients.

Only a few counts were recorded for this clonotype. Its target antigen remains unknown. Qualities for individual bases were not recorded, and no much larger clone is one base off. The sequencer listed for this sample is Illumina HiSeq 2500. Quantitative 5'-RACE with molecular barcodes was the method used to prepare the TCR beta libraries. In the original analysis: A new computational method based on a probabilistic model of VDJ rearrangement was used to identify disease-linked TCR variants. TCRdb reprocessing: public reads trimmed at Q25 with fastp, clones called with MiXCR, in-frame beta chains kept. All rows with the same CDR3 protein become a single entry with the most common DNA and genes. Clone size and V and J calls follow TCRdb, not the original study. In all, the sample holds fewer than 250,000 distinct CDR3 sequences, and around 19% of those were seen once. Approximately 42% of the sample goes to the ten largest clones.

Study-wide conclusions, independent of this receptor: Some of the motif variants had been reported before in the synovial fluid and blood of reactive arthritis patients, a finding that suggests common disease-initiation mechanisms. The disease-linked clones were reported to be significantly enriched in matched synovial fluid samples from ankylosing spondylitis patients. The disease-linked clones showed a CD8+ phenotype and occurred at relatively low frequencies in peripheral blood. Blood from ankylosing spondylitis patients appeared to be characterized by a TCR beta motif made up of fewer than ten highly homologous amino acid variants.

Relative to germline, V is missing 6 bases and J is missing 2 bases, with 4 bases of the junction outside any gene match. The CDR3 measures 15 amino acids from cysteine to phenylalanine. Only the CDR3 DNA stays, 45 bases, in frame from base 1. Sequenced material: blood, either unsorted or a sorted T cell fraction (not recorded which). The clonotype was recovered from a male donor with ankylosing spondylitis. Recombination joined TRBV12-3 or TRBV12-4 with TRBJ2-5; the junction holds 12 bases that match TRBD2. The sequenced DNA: TGTGCCAGCAGCGGACTAGCGGGACTTCAAGAGACCCAGTACTTC. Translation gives CASSGLAGLQETQYF.